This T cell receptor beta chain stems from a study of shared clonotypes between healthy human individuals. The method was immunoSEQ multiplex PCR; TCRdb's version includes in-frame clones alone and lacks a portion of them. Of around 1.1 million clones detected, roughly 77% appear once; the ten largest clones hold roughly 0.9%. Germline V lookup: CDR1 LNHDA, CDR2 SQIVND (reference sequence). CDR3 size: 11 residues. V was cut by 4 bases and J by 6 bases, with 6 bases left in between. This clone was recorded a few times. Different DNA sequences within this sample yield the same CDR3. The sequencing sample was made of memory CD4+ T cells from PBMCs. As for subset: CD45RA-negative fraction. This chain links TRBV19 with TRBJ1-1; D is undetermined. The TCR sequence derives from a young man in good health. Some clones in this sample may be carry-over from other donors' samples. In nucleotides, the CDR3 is TGTGCCAGTAGTAGAACTGCTGAAGCTTTCTTT. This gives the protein CASSRTAEAFF.